The clone carrying this T cell receptor beta chain has more than one count but fewer than ten. What it binds is unknown. Constant-region reverse primers amplified full-length variable regions, followed by semi-nested Nested Universal Primer A PCR. TCRdb independently ran MiXCR on the 5' RACE reads; one entry per CDR3 protein. The sample shows tens of thousands of distinct CDR3 sequences, roughly 30% of them seen only once. The CDR3 contains 16 residues. After removal of 7 bases from V and 7 bases from J, the junction contained 14 bases not matched to a gene. Germline loops: CDR1 SGHTA, CDR2 FQGTGA. General study findings and limits: The larger cohort examined one V-J beta rearrangement, not whole repertoires. Tumor Tregs overlapped most with tumor, then blood, naive CD4+ cells.

The specimen was tumor-infiltrating memory CD4+ T cells sorted from the breast tumor. As to subset: memory CD4+ T cells, CD4+CD45RO+CD25-. This chain joins TRBV7-3 and TRBJ2-1; 9 nucleotides line up with TRBD2. The TCR sequence derives from a female donor with breast cancer. In nucleotides, the CDR3 is TGTGCCAGCAACCCCCTCCCTAGCGGGACTACTAATGAGCAGTTCTTC. Translation: CASNPLPSGTTNEQFF.